This is a list of T cell receptor beta chains from one sample in a study of response to subunit inactivated influenza vaccine. TCRdb re-derived calls from the RT-PCR reads in MiXCR, one entry per CDR3 protein. Seen here are about 500,000 distinct CDR3 sequences, 16% observed once, and the top ten hold over 2.5%. This material consisted of CD4+ T cells sorted from PBMCs, taken about 23 months after vaccination. Source of these receptors: a man between 50 and 69 years old who received an inactivated influenza vaccine. CDR3s include the opening cysteine and the closing phenylalanine or tryptophan.

V gene: TRBV9; J gene: TRBJ2-1; CDR3 protein: CASSVSGMSSYNEQFF
V gene: TRBV6-2/TRBV6-3; J gene: TRBJ1-1; CDR3 protein: CASSRTGVTEAFF
V gene: TRBV12-3/TRBV12-4; J gene: TRBJ2-2; CDR3 protein: CASTGRIGELFF
V gene: TRBV30; J gene: TRBJ2-7; CDR3 protein: CAWSPWTPTYEQYF
V gene: TRBV4-3; J gene: TRBJ2-1; CDR3 protein: CASSQGLERYNEQFF
V gene: TRBV12-3/TRBV12-4; J gene: TRBJ1-2; CDR3 protein: CASTQSVARGSYTF
V gene: TRBV24-1; J gene: TRBJ2-2; CDR3 protein: CATSDTTGSANTGELFF
V gene: TRBV5-8; J gene: TRBJ2-5; CDR3 protein: CASSFEGQLRETQYF
V gene: TRBV5-1; J gene: TRBJ2-1; CDR3 protein: CASSGGQAPNEQFF
V gene: TRBV11-1; J gene: TRBJ1-2; CDR3 protein: CASSFPGLRGYTF
V gene: TRBV6-1; J gene: TRBJ2-1; CDR3 protein: CASTDRQARYNEQFF
V gene: TRBV5-6; J gene: TRBJ1-3; CDR3 protein: CASSLKAGNTIYF
V gene: TRBV5-1; J gene: TRBJ1-1; CDR3 protein: CASSLTEGRNTEAFF
V gene: TRBV2; J gene: TRBJ2-5; CDR3 protein: CASTTDHGQGWKTQYF
V gene: TRBV15; J gene: TRBJ2-1; CDR3 protein: CATSPRTSGDRNEQFF
V gene: TRBV11-1; J gene: TRBJ2-2; CDR3 protein: CASREGPTGELFF
V gene: TRBV2; J gene: TRBJ2-2; CDR3 protein: CASSANRGTGELFF
V gene: TRBV29-1; J gene: TRBJ2-5; CDR3 protein: CSVAPSGQETQYF
V gene: TRBV10-3; J gene: TRBJ1-2; CDR3 protein: CALKTGNYGYTF
V gene: TRBV7-2; J gene: TRBJ2-7; CDR3 protein: CASSYTSGSYEQYF
V gene: TRBV11-1; J gene: TRBJ2-2; CDR3 protein: CASSLRGRQELRSGKVGELFF
V gene: TRBV28; J gene: TRBJ2-2; CDR3 protein: CATLGIGELFF
V gene: TRBV10-3; J gene: TRBJ2-7; CDR3 protein: CAISDRGASSYEQYF
V gene: TRBV3-1; J gene: TRBJ2-7; CDR3 protein: CASGTAGGSYEQYF
V gene: TRBV7-9; J gene: TRBJ2-7; CDR3 protein: CASSPVAAYEQYF
V gene: TRBV7-6; J gene: TRBJ2-2; CDR3 protein: CASSLRAFPNTGELFF
V gene: TRBV11-2; J gene: TRBJ2-1; CDR3 protein: CASSLSIRGQNNEQFF
V gene: TRBV9; J gene: TRBJ1-2; CDR3 protein: CASSGGGLARYGYTF
V gene: TRBV3-1; J gene: TRBJ2-7; CDR3 protein: CASRLGLAGAGEQYF
V gene: TRBV7-9; J gene: TRBJ2-1; CDR3 protein: CASSFTSGGAYNEQFF
V gene: TRBV20-1; J gene: TRBJ2-7; CDR3 protein: CSASQSIGGQPYEQYF
V gene: TRBV28; J gene: TRBJ2-1; CDR3 protein: CASSFPRGEQFF
V gene: TRBV11-2; J gene: TRBJ2-5; CDR3 protein: CASKDGGLAVDQTQYF
V gene: TRBV20-1; J gene: TRBJ2-7; CDR3 protein: CSAYGLPTSYEQYF
V gene: TRBV15; J gene: TRBJ2-1; CDR3 protein: CATSRDIVAGIYNEQFF
V gene: TRBV24-1; J gene: TRBJ2-2; CDR3 protein: CATSEQGSGELFF
V gene: TRBV20-1; J gene: TRBJ2-1; CDR3 protein: CSARGGRGASIEQFF